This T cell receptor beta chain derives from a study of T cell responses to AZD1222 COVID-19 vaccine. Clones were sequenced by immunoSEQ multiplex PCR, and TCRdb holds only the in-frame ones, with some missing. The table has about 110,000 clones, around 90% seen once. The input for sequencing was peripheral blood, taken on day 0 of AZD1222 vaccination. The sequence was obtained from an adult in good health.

The chain's CDR3 is CARSGTSGYNEQFF. In DNA form, the CDR3 reads TGTGCCAGGTCCGGGACTAGCGGATACAATGAGCAGTTCTTC. The V and J genes are TRBV30 and TRBJ2-1, with 11 bases matching TRBD2. Germline CDR1 GTSNPN, CDR2 SVGIG (reference sequence). V was clipped by 8 bases and J by 4 bases; unmatched bases: 7. The length of the CDR3 is 14 residues. The whole variable domain, filled in from reference TRBV30 and TRBJ2-1, reads SQTIHQWPATLVQPVGSPLSLECTVEGTSNPNLYWYRQAAGRGLQLLFYSVGIGQISSEVPQNLSASRPQDRQFILSSKKLLLSDSGFYLCARSGTSGYNEQFFGPGTRLTVL.